The rows below give T cell receptor beta chains drawn from one sample of a study of blood T cell repertoires in COVID-19. Method: immunoSEQ multiplex PCR; TCRdb's copy keeps in-frame clones and lacks some. The profile shows 50,000 or so clones, roughly 77% of them singletons. Material: peripheral blood. The receptors were sampled from a human donor with active or convalescent COVID-19. The donor label of this sample is uncertain. CDR3s include the opening cysteine and the closing phenylalanine or tryptophan. The D gene is left open where the match is weak. Some rows mark clone size as missing; the rest say once, few, many or name a class of expanded clone.

abundance: once; d_gene: -; j_gene: TRBJ2-7; v_gene: TRBV12-3/TRBV12-4; CDR3aa: CASSLGSTYEQYF; CDR3nt: TGTGCCAGCAGTTTAGGCAGTACCTACGAGCAGTACTTC
abundance: -; d_gene: -; j_gene: TRBJ1-5; v_gene: TRBV6-5; CDR3aa: CASSLGAYNQPQHF; CDR3nt: TGTGCCAGCAGTTTGGGGGCATACAATCAGCCCCAGCATTTT
abundance: -; d_gene: -; j_gene: TRBJ1-2; v_gene: TRBV12-3/TRBV12-4; CDR3aa: CASSLIATGYTF; CDR3nt: TGTGCCAGCAGTTTAATAGCGACTGGCTACACCTTC
abundance: -; d_gene: TRBD1; j_gene: TRBJ1-3; v_gene: TRBV9; CDR3aa: CASSLTGGSGNTIYF; CDR3nt: TGTGCCAGCAGCCTAACAGGGGGCTCTGGAAACACCATATATTTT
abundance: -; d_gene: TRBD1; j_gene: TRBJ2-7; v_gene: TRBV12-5; CDR3aa: CASGPQGDARYEQYF; CDR3nt: TGTGCTAGTGGTCCCCAGGGGGACGCTCGATACGAGCAGTACTTC
abundance: -; d_gene: -; j_gene: TRBJ1-1; v_gene: TRBV2; CDR3aa: CASRAPPQGMNTEAFF; CDR3nt: TGTGCCAGCAGGGCGCCACCACAGGGAATGAACACTGAAGCTTTCTTT
abundance: few; d_gene: -; j_gene: TRBJ1-5; v_gene: TRBV10-2; CDR3aa: CASSTGQGQPQHF; CDR3nt: TGCGCCAGCAGCACAGGGCAGGGTCAGCCCCAGCATTTT
abundance: -; d_gene: -; j_gene: TRBJ1-1; v_gene: TRBV12-3/TRBV12-4; CDR3aa: CASSWGLGEAFF; CDR3nt: TGTGCCAGCAGTTGGGGGCTAGGGGAAGCTTTCTTT
abundance: -; d_gene: -; j_gene: TRBJ1-2; v_gene: TRBV14; CDR3aa: CASSQDWWAGRYGYTF; CDR3nt: TGTGCCAGCAGCCAAGATTGGTGGGCAGGGAGGTATGGCTACACCTTC
abundance: -; d_gene: -; j_gene: TRBJ2-4; v_gene: TRBV5-1; CDR3aa: CASSPDTGVDIQYF; CDR3nt: TGCGCCAGCAGCCCCGACACGGGGGTGGACATTCAGTACTTC
abundance: few; d_gene: -; j_gene: TRBJ2-1; v_gene: TRBV7-9; CDR3aa: CASSANYRLGEQFF; CDR3nt: TGTGCCAGCAGCGCAAACTATCGGCTGGGTGAGCAGTTCTTC
abundance: -; d_gene: TRBD2; j_gene: TRBJ2-3; v_gene: TRBV24-1; CDR3aa: CATSGTSTADTQYF; CDR3nt: TGTGCCACCAGTGGGACTAGCACCGCAGATACGCAGTATTTT
abundance: -; d_gene: TRBD2; j_gene: TRBJ2-1; v_gene: TRBV19; CDR3aa: CASNPAGDHNEQFF; CDR3nt: TGTGCCAGTAACCCAGCGGGAGATCACAATGAGCAGTTCTTC
abundance: -; d_gene: TRBD2; j_gene: TRBJ2-2; v_gene: TRBV18; CDR3aa: CASSPPQLAGQTGELFF; CDR3nt: TGTGCCAGCTCACCACCCCAACTAGCGGGGCAGACCGGGGAGCTGTTTTTT
abundance: -; d_gene: TRBD1; j_gene: TRBJ1-2; v_gene: TRBV9; CDR3aa: CASSVTVTGALANYGYTF; CDR3nt: TGTGCCAGCAGCGTAACCGTCACAGGGGCCCTAGCTAACTATGGCTACACCTTC
abundance: -; d_gene: -; j_gene: TRBJ2-5; v_gene: TRBV30; CDR3aa: CAWSELTETQYF; CDR3nt: TGTGCCTGGAGCGAACTAACGGAGACCCAGTACTTC
abundance: -; d_gene: TRBD2; j_gene: TRBJ2-5; v_gene: TRBV7-2; CDR3aa: CASSSGLAEETQYF; CDR3nt: TGTGCCAGCAGCTCCGGACTAGCGGAAGAGACCCAGTACTTC
abundance: once; d_gene: -; j_gene: TRBJ1-5; v_gene: TRBV27; CDR3aa: CASSSSPYGAGGQPQHF; CDR3nt: TGTGCCAGCAGTTCTTCCCCTTACGGGGCGGGGGGTCAGCCCCAGCATTTT
abundance: -; d_gene: TRBD2; j_gene: TRBJ2-2; v_gene: TRBV4-2; CDR3aa: CASSQPTSGTTTGELFF; CDR3nt: TGTGCCAGCAGCCAACCGACTAGCGGGACGACCACCGGGGAGCTGTTTTTT
abundance: -; d_gene: -; j_gene: TRBJ1-2; v_gene: TRBV9; CDR3aa: CASSVGLDGLNGYTF; CDR3nt: TGTGCCAGCAGCGTCGGCCTGGACGGACTAAATGGCTACACCTTC
abundance: few; d_gene: -; j_gene: TRBJ1-1; v_gene: TRBV29-1; CDR3aa: CSVEGSSITYNTEAFF; CDR3nt: TGCAGCGTCGAAGGGAGTTCTATAACATACAACACTGAAGCTTTCTTT
abundance: -; d_gene: TRBD1; j_gene: TRBJ2-7; v_gene: TRBV12-3/TRBV12-4; CDR3aa: CASSRDRAYEQYF; CDR3nt: TGTGCCAGCAGCCGGGACAGGGCCTACGAGCAGTACTTC
abundance: -; d_gene: -; j_gene: TRBJ2-2; v_gene: TRBV9; CDR3aa: CASSVGQGGYTGELFF; CDR3nt: TGTGCCAGCAGCGTAGGACAGGGAGGATACACCGGGGAGCTGTTTTTT
abundance: -; d_gene: -; j_gene: TRBJ2-7; v_gene: TRBV11-1; CDR3aa: CASSLTQGYEQYF; CDR3nt: TGTGCCAGCAGCTTGACACAGGGTTACGAGCAGTACTTC
abundance: -; d_gene: -; j_gene: TRBJ2-7; v_gene: TRBV7-7; CDR3aa: CASRARRDPRPWEQYF; CDR3nt: TGTGCTAGTAGGGCCAGGAGGGACCCTAGGCCGTGGGAGCAGTACTTC
abundance: -; d_gene: -; j_gene: TRBJ1-4; v_gene: TRBV2; CDR3aa: CASSRRGLGEKLFF; CDR3nt: TGTGCCAGCAGTCGTAGGGGGTTGGGAGAAAAACTGTTTTTT
abundance: -; d_gene: -; j_gene: TRBJ1-1; v_gene: TRBV6-5; CDR3aa: CASSSDRNTEAFF; CDR3nt: TGTGCCAGCAGTTCGGACAGGAACACTGAAGCTTTCTTT
abundance: once; d_gene: -; j_gene: TRBJ1-4; v_gene: TRBV2; CDR3aa: CASSVRTGNEKLFF; CDR3nt: TGTGCCAGCAGCGTAAGGACGGGGAATGAAAAACTGTTTTTT
abundance: -; d_gene: -; j_gene: TRBJ2-1; v_gene: TRBV19; CDR3aa: CASSLAVSYNEQFF; CDR3nt: TGTGCCAGTAGTTTAGCGGTTTCCTACAATGAGCAGTTCTTC
abundance: -; d_gene: -; j_gene: TRBJ1-2; v_gene: TRBV6-4; CDR3aa: CASSGGNGYTF; CDR3nt: TGTGCCAGCAGTGGAGGGAATGGCTACACCTTC
abundance: -; d_gene: TRBD1; j_gene: TRBJ1-2; v_gene: TRBV29-1; CDR3aa: CSGTDRGGYTF; CDR3nt: TGCAGCGGAACGGACAGGGGGGGCTACACCTTC
abundance: -; d_gene: -; j_gene: TRBJ1-4; v_gene: TRBV5-6; CDR3aa: CASSYRFSNEKLFF; CDR3nt: TGTGCCAGCAGTTACAGGTTTTCAAATGAAAAACTGTTTTTT
abundance: -; d_gene: -; j_gene: TRBJ1-6; v_gene: TRBV29-1; CDR3aa: CSVAGRADSPLHF; CDR3nt: TGCAGCGTTGCCGGCAGAGCGGATTCACCCCTCCACTTT
abundance: once; d_gene: -; j_gene: TRBJ1-2; v_gene: TRBV29-1; CDR3aa: CSVEPRGDYGYTF; CDR3nt: TGCAGCGTTGAACCCCGAGGTGACTATGGCTACACCTTC
abundance: -; d_gene: -; j_gene: TRBJ2-7; v_gene: TRBV21-1; CDR3aa: CASSKGTRTHLLYEQYF; CDR3nt: TGTGCCAGCAGCAAAGGGACCCGGACTCATCTCCTTTACGAGCAGTACTTC
abundance: -; d_gene: -; j_gene: TRBJ1-3; v_gene: TRBV18; CDR3aa: CASSPEGAGNTIYF; CDR3nt: TGTGCCAGCTCACCAGAGGGGGCTGGAAACACCATATATTTT
abundance: once; d_gene: -; j_gene: TRBJ2-1; v_gene: TRBV7-2; CDR3aa: CATSGVREQFF; CDR3nt: TGTGCCACCTCAGGGGTACGTGAGCAGTTCTTC